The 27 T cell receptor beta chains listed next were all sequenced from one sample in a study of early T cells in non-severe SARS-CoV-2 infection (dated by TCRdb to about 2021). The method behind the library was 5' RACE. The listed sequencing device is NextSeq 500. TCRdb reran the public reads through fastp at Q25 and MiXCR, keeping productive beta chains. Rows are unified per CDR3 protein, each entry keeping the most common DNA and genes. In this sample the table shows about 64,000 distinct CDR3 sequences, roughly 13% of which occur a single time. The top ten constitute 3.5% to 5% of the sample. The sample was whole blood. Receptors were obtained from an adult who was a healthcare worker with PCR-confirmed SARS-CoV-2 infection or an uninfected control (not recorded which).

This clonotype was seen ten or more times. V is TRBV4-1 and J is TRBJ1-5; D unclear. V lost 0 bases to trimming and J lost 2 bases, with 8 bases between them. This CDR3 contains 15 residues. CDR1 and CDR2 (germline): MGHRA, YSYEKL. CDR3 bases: TGCGCCAGCAGCCAAGATCATTGGGGCAATCAGCCCCAGCATTTT. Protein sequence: CASSQDHWGNQPQHF.

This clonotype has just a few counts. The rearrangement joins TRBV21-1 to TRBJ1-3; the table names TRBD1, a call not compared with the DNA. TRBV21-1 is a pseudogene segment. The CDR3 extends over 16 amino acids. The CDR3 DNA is TGTGCCAGCAGCAAAGCGGGACAGCAATCTGGAAACACCATATATTTT. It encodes CASSKAGQQSGNTIYF.

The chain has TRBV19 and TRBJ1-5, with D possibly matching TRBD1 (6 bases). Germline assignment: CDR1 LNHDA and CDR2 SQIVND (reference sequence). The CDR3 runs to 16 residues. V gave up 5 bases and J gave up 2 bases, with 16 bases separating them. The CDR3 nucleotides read TGTGCCAGTAGTCCTCGGGGGCAGGGTGGCAATCAGCCCCAGCATTTT. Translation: CASSPRGQGGNQPQHF.

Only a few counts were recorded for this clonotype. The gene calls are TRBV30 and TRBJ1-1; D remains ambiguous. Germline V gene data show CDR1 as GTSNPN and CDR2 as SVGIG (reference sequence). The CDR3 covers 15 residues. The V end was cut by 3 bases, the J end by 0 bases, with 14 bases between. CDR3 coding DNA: TGTGCCTGGAGCGAGGGCAGCCAAATGAACACTGAAGCTTTCTTT. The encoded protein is CAWSEGSQMNTEAFF.

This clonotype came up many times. The DNA for the CDR3 is TGCAGTGCTAGAGCCCCCGGTGGGGGGTCAGATACGCAGTATTTT. Its protein product is CSARAPGGGSDTQYF. V is TRBV20-1 and J is TRBJ2-3, with D perhaps matching TRBD2 (6 bases). Germline V gene sequence: CDR1 DFQATT, CDR2 SNEGSKA (reference sequence). The CDR3 is made up of 15 amino acids. V lost 1 base and J 4 bases, leaving 15 bases between the germline ends.

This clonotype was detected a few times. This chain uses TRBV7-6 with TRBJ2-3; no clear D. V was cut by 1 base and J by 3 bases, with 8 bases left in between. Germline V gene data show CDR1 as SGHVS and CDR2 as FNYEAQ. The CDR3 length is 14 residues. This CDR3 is CASSLEPRTDTQYF. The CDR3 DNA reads TGTGCCAGCAGCTTAGAACCCAGGACAGATACGCAGTATTTT.

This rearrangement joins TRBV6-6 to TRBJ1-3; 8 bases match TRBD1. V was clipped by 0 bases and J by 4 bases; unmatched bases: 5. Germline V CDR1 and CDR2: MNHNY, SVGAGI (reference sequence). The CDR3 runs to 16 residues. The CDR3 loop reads CASSYSAGGRGNTIYF. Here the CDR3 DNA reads TGTGCCAGCAGTTACTCGGCAGGGGGCAGGGGAAACACCATATATTTT.

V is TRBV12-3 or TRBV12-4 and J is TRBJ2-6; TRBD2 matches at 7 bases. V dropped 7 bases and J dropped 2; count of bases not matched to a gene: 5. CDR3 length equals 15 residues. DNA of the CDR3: TGTGCCAGCATTCCGGCGGGGGCTGGGGCCAACGTCCTGACTTTC. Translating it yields CASIPAGAGANVLTF.

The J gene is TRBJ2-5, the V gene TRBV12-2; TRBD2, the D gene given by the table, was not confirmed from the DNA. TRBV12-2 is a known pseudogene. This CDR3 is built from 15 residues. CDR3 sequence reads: CASRFGGVYQETQYF. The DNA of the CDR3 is TGTGCAAGTCGCTTTGGCGGGGTGTACCAAGAGACCCAGTACTTC.

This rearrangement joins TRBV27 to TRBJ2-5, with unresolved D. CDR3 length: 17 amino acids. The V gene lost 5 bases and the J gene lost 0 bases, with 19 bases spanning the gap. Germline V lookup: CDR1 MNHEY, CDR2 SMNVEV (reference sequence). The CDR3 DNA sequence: TGTGCCAGCAGTCCCTCCTACAGAGCTACATACCAAGAGACCCAGTACTTC. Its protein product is CASSPSYRATYQETQYF.

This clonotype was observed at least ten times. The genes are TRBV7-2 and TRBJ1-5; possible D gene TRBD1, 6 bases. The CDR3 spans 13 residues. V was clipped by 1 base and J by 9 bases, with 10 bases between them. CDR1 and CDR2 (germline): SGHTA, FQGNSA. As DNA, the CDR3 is TGTGCCAGCAGCTTAGAGGGGGAGCGGCCCCAGCATTTT. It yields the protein CASSLEGERPQHF.

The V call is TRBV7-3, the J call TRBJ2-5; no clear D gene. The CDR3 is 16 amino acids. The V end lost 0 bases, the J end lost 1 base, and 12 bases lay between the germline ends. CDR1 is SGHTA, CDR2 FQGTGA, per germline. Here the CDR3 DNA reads TGTGCCAGCAGCTTAACCCCCGCAGTATTCCAAGAGACCCAGTACTTC. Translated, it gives CASSLTPAVFQETQYF.

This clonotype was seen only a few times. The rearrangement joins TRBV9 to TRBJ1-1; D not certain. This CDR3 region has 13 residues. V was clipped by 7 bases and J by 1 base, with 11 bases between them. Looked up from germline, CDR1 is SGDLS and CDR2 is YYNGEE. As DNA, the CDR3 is TGTGCCAGCTGGGGTCCAAAGAACACTGAAGCTTTCTTT. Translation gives CASWGPKNTEAFF.

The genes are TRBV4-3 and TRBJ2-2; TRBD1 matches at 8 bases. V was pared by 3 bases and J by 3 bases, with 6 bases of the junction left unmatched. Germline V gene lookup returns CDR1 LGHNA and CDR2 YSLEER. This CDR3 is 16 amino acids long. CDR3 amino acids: CASSQKGQAYTGELFF. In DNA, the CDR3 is TGCGCCAGCAGCCAGAAGGGACAGGCGTACACCGGGGAGCTGTTTTTT.

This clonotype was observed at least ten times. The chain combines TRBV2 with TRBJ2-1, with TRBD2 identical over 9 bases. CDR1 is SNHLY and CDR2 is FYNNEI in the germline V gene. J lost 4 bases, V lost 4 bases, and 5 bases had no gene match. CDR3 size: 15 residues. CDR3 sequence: CASSATAGGYNEQFF. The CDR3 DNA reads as TGTGCCAGCAGTGCAACAGCGGGGGGTTACAATGAGCAGTTCTTC.

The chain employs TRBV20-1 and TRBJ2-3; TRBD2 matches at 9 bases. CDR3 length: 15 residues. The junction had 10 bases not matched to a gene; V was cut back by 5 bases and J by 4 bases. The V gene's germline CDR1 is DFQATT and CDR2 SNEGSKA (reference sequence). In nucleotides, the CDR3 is TGCAGTGCTGCGTCGGCGGGGGGGCCGTCAGATACGCAGTATTTT. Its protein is CSAASAGGPSDTQYF.

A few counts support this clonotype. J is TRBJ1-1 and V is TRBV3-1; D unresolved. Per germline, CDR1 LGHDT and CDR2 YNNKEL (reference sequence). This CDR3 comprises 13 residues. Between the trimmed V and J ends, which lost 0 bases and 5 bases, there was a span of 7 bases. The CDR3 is CASSQEVLTEAFF. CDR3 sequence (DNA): TGTGCCAGCAGCCAAGAGGTGTTGACTGAAGCTTTCTTT.

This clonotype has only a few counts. The CDR3 reads CSVQGTGIYNEQFF. As DNA, the CDR3 is TGCAGCGTGCAAGGGACGGGTATCTACAATGAGCAGTTCTTC. The chain carries TRBV29-1 and TRBJ2-1; D assignment may be TRBD1 or TRBD2 (5 bases each). This CDR3 contains 14 residues. Trimming took off 6 bases at V and 3 bases at J, with 15 bases between the two ends. The V gene's germline CDR1 is SQVTM and CDR2 ANQGSEA.

CDR3 protein: CASSLMTGGGHTEAFF. For the CDR3, the DNA is TGTGCCAGCAGCCTCATGACAGGGGGAGGACACACTGAAGCTTTCTTT. This chain joins TRBV3-1 and TRBJ1-1; 9 bases match TRBD1. The trim removed 4 bases at V and 3 bases at J, leaving 9 bases unmatched. This CDR3 contains 16 residues. Germline values: CDR1 LGHDT, CDR2 YNNKEL (reference sequence).

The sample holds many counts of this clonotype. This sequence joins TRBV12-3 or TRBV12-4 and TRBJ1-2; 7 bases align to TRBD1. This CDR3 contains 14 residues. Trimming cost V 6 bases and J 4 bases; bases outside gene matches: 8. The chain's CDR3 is CASSQQGRPYGYTF. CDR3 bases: TGTGCCAGCAGCCAACAGGGGCGCCCCTATGGCTACACCTTC.

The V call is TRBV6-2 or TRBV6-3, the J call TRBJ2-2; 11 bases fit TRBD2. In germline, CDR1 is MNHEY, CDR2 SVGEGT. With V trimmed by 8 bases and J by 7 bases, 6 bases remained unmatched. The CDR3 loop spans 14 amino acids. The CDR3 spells CASALAGEVGELFF. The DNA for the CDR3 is TGTGCCAGCGCACTAGCGGGGGAGGTCGGGGAGCTGTTTTTT.

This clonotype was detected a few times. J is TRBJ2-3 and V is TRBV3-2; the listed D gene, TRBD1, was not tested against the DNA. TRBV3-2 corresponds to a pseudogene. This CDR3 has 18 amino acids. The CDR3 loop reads CASSQDPERGASTDTQYF. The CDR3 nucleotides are TGTGCCAGCAGCCAAGATCCGGAGAGGGGAGCTAGCACAGATACGCAGTATTTT.

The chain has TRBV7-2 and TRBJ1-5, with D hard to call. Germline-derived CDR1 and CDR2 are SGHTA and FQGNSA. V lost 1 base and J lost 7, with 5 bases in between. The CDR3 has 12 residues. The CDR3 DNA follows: TGTGCCAGCAGCTTAGACACGCAGCCCCAGCATTTT. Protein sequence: CASSLDTQPQHF.

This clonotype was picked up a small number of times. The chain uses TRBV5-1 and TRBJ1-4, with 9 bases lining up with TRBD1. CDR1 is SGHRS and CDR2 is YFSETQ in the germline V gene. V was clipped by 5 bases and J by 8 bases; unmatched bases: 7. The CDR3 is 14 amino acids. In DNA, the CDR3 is TGCGCCAGCAGATCGACAGGGGGGGAGGAAAAACTGTTTTTT. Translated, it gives CASRSTGGEEKLFF.

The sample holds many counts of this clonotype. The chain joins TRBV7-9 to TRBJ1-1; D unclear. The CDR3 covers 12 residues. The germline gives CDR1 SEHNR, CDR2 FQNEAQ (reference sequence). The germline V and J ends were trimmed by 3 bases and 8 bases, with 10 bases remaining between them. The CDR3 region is CASSLGVGEAFF. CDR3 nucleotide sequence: TGTGCCAGCAGCTTGGGCGTCGGGGAAGCTTTCTTT.

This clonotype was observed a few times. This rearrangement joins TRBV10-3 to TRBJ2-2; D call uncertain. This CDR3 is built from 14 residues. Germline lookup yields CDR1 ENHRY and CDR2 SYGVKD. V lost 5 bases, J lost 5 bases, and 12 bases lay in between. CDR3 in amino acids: CAISNRAETGELFF. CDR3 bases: TGTGCCATCAGTAATCGGGCGGAAACCGGGGAGCTGTTTTTT.

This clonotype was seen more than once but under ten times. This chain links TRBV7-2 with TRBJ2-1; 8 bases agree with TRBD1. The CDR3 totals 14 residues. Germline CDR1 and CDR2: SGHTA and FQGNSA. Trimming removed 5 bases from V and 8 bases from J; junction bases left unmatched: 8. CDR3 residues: CASSNLDRVHEQFF. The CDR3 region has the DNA TGTGCCAGCAGCAATTTGGACAGGGTTCATGAGCAGTTCTTC.